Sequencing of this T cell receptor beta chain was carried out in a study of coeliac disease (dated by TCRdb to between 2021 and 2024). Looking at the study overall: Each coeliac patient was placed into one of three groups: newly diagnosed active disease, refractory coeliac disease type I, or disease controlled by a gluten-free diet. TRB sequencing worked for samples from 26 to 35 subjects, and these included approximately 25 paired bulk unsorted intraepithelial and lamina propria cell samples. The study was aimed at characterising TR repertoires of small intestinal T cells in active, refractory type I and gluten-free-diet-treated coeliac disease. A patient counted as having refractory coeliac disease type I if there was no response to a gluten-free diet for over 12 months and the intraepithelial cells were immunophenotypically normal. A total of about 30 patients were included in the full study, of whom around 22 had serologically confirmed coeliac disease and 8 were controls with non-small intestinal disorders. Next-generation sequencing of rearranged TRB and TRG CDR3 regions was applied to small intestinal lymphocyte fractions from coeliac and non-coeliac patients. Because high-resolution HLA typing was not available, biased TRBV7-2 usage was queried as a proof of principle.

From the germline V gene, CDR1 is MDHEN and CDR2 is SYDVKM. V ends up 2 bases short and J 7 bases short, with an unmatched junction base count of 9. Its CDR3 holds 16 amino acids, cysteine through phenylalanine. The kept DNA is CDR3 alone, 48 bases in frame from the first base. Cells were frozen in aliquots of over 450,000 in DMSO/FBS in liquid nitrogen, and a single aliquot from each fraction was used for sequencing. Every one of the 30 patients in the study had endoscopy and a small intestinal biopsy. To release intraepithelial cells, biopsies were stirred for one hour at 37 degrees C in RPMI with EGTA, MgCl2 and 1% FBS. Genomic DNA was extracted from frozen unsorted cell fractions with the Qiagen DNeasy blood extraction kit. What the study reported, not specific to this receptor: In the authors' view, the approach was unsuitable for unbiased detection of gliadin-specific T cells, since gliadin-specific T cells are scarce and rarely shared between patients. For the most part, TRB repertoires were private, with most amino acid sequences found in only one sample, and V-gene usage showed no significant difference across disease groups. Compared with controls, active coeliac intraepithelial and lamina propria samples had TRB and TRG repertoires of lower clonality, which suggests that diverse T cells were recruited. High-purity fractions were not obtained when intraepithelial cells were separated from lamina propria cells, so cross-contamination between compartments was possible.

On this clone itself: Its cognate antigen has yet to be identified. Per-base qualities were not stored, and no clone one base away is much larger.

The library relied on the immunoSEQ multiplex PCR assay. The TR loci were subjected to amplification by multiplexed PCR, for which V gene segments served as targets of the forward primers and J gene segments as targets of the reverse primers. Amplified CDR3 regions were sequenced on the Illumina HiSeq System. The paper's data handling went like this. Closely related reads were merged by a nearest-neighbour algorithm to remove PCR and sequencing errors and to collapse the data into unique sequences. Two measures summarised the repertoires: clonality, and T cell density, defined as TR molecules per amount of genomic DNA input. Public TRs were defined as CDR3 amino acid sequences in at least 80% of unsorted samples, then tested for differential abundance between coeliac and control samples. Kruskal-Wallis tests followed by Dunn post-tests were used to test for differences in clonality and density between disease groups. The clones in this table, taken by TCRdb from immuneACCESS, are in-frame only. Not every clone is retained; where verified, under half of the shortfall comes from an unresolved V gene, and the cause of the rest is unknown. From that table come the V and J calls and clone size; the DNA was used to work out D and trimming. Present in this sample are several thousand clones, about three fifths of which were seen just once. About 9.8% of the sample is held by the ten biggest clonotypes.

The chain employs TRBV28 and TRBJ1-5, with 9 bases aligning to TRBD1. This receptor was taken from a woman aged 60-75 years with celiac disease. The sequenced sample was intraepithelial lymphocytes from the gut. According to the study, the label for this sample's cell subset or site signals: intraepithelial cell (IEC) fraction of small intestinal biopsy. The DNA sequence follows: TGTGCCAGCAGTTTAAGCGGACAGGGGATACAACAGCCCCAGCATTTT. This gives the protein CASSLSGQGIQQPQHF.